Each of the 16 T cell receptor beta chains below was sequenced from the same sample in a study of naive and memory T cell subsets. The beta constant-region primer was an equimolar mix of two oligonucleotides covering TRBC1 and TRBC2. TCRdb processed the UMI-ligation and nested PCR reads anew with MiXCR; each CDR3 protein has one entry. In the table there are 130,000 to 150,000 distinct CDR3 sequences, around 15% of which are singletons. Specimen: naive CD4+ T cells from blood. The receptor source for this set is a human donor in good health.

The chain couples TRBV6-5 to TRBJ2-1; D is perhaps TRBD1 (6 bases). V lost 4 bases and J 8 bases, leaving 15 bases between the germline ends. This CDR3 contains 14 residues. Germline assignment: CDR1 MNHEY and CDR2 SVGAGI. The CDR3 bases are TGTGCCAGCAGTTTAAATCTACAGGGCTATGAGCAGTTCTTC. Translated: CASSLNLQGYEQFF.

This chain uses TRBV15 with TRBJ1-6; no clear D gene. This CDR3 has 16 amino acids. The V gene's germline CDR1 is LNHNV and CDR2 YYDKDF (reference sequence). The ends were cut back, 1 base at V and 6 bases at J, with 13 bases in the middle. For the CDR3, the DNA is TGTGCCACCAGCAGAGTTTTGACGGTCACTAATTCACCCCTCCACTTT. Translation gives CATSRVLTVTNSPLHF.

J is TRBJ2-3 and V is TRBV6-2 or TRBV6-3; maybe TRBD1 (5 bases). CDR1 and CDR2 from the germline V gene are MNHEY and SVGEGT. The CDR3 extends over 16 amino acids. V gave up 7 bases and J gave up 1 base, with 18 bases separating them. CDR3 nucleotides: TGTGCCAGCATCCCAGAACTCCAGGGCCGCACAGATACGCAGTATTTT. It encodes CASIPELQGRTDTQYF.

This clonotype has more than one count but fewer than ten. This sequence joins TRBV28 and TRBJ2-5; TRBD2 agrees at 9 bases. Unmatched junction bases numbered 11, after V lost 3 bases and J lost 3 bases. In germline, CDR1 is MDHEN, CDR2 SYDVKM. This CDR3 region has 17 residues. CDR3 sequence reads: CASSLRRLAGMKETQYF. In nucleotides, the CDR3 is TGTGCCAGCAGTTTGAGGAGGCTAGCGGGGATGAAAGAGACCCAGTACTTC.

This clonotype was seen only a few times. V is TRBV4-1 and J is TRBJ1-4; D possibly corresponds to TRBD1 (5 bases). Trimming left V 4 bases short and J 8 bases short, with 23 bases between. This CDR3 has 17 residues. Germline CDR1 MGHRA, CDR2 YSYEKL. The CDR3 loop reads CASSRVQGGAAKEKLFF. Written as DNA, the CDR3 is TGCGCCAGCAGCCGAGTCCAAGGAGGGGCGGCGAAGGAAAAACTGTTTTTT.

This clonotype has just a few counts. The rearrangement joins TRBV4-1 to TRBJ2-5; 9 bases align to TRBD2. The CDR3 loop spans 16 amino acids. CDR1 MGHRA and CDR2 YSYEKL come from the germline V gene. After removal of 6 bases from V and 5 bases from J, the junction contained 13 bases not matched to a gene. The CDR3 DNA reads TGCGCCAGCAGTAGTGGAGTAGCGGGAGCAGTGGAGACCCAGTACTTC. Translation gives CASSSGVAGAVETQYF.

This clonotype was counted only a few times. V usage is TRBV12-5 and J usage is TRBJ1-3; D may be TRBD1 (5 bases). Trimming took off 6 bases at V and 2 bases at J, with 8 bases between the two ends. The V gene's germline CDR1 is LGHNT and CDR2 FRNRAP. This CDR3 has 13 residues. The CDR3 nucleotides read TGTGCTAGTGGCAGGGAAGCTGGAAACACCATATATTTT. Residues: CASGREAGNTIYF.

This clonotype occurred a few times. V is TRBV27 and J is TRBJ2-5; maybe TRBD2 (6 bases). Trimming stripped 6 bases from V and 0 bases from J, with 8 bases between. From germline, CDR1 is MNHEY and CDR2 SMNVEV (reference sequence). The CDR3 runs to 13 residues. The CDR3: CASRRLDQETQYF. CDR3 bases: TGTGCCAGCAGGAGACTAGACCAAGAGACCCAGTACTTC.

This clonotype was picked up a small number of times. The rearrangement uses TRBV10-3 and TRBJ2-5; 7 bases match TRBD2. The CDR3 is 15 residues long. The V and J ends lost 0 bases and 1 base, in that order; junction bases with no gene match: 2. CDR1 ENHRY and CDR2 SYGVKD come from the germline V gene. CDR3 residues: CAISESAGLQETQYF. The DNA of the CDR3 is TGTGCCATCAGTGAGTCAGCGGGACTCCAAGAGACCCAGTACTTC.

The rearrangement joins TRBV7-9 to TRBJ2-1; TRBD1 is a possible D gene (6 bases). The CDR3 is 15 residues long. In germline, CDR1 is SEHNR, CDR2 FQNEAQ (reference sequence). The CDR3 DNA is TGTGCAAACCAACCGGGGACAACAAACTACAATGAGCAGTTCTTC. Translation: CANQPGTTNYNEQFF.

The chain combines TRBV29-1 with TRBJ1-4, with D perhaps matching TRBD1 (6 bases). The CDR3 length is 12 residues. The germline V gene encodes CDR1 SQVTM and CDR2 ANQGSEA. V was trimmed by 3 bases and J by 6 bases, leaving 8 bases between them. In DNA, the CDR3 is TGCAGCGTTGATTCAGGGGATGAAAAACTGTTTTTT. It codes for CSVDSGDEKLFF.

The genes are TRBV30 and TRBJ1-2; D is undetermined. Per germline, CDR1 GTSNPN and CDR2 SVGIG (reference sequence). V gave up 2 bases and J gave up 8 bases, with 9 bases separating them. The CDR3 loop spans 11 amino acids. The CDR3 DNA follows: TGTGCCTGGAGTCCAGGACCGGGCTACACCTTC. Translation: CAWSPGPGYTF.

The genes are TRBV7-9 and TRBJ2-1; possible D gene TRBD2, 6 bases. Trimming stripped 3 bases from V and 5 bases from J, with 20 bases between. Germline values: CDR1 SEHNR, CDR2 FQNEAQ (reference sequence). The CDR3 is 17 amino acids. CDR3 in DNA: TGTGCCAGCAGCTTTCACTCCGCTAGCGCCAAGGACAATGAGCAGTTCTTC. It encodes CASSFHSASAKDNEQFF.

This clonotype was counted many times. The chain couples TRBV29-1 to TRBJ2-3, with D perhaps assigned TRBD1 or TRBD2 (6 bases each). Trimming left V 7 bases short and J 2 bases short, with 16 bases between. Looked up from germline, CDR1 is SQVTM and CDR2 is ANQGSEA. This CDR3 has 14 amino acids. CDR3 sequence (DNA): TGCAGCGCTCACGGGGGCGGCCTCACAGATACGCAGTATTTT. This encodes CSAHGGGLTDTQYF.

The chain employs TRBV3-1 and TRBJ2-1, with D perhaps matching TRBD2 (6 bases). This CDR3 spans 17 amino acids. Per germline, CDR1 LGHDT and CDR2 YNNKEL (reference sequence). With 3 bases removed from V and 0 bases from J, the gap between germline ends came to 15 bases. The CDR3: CASSQGPGLSSYNEQFF. The CDR3 bases are TGTGCCAGCAGCCAGGGGCCGGGACTCAGCTCCTACAATGAGCAGTTCTTC.

The V call is TRBV7-2, the J call TRBJ2-5, with 11 nucleotides matching TRBD2. Germline V gene sequence: CDR1 SGHTA, CDR2 FQGNSA. The junction had 6 bases not matched to a gene; V was cut back by 1 base and J by 5 bases. The CDR3 runs 16 residues. CDR3 loop: CASSLVRLAGRETQYF. Here the CDR3 DNA reads TGTGCCAGCAGCTTAGTGCGACTAGCGGGAAGGGAGACCCAGTACTTC.